The clone carrying this T cell receptor (beta chain) was counted many times. Its antigen is unidentified. The germline V gene has CDR1 SNHLY and CDR2 FYNNEI. The ends were cut back, 2 bases at V and 9 bases at J, with 8 bases in the middle. The CDR3 consists of 12 residues. The data were taken from a study of neurological immune-mediated disorders. Study-level points and caveats: In HTLV-1-associated myelopathy, TCR clonal expansion was greatest, and in multiple sclerosis it was least, below healthy controls.

5'RACE with 10-nucleotide random UMIs generated the cDNA. TCRdb called the 5' RACE reads again in MiXCR, with one record for every CDR3 protein. The sample includes around 83,000 distinct CDR3 sequences, 11% to 15% seen only once; the top ten take roughly 7.3%. The rearrangement uses TRBV2 and TRBJ1-5; no definite D call. Sequenced sample: PBMCs. This TCR came from a woman between 45 and 60 years old in good health. The CDR3 loop is CASSEQGWPQHF. CDR3 bases: TGTGCCAGCAGTGAACAAGGGTGGCCCCAGCATTTT. Using reference TRBV2 and TRBJ1-5 for the parts outside the CDR3, the full variable domain is EPEVTQTPSHQVTQMGQEVILRCVPISNHLYFYWYRQILGQKVEFLVSFYNNEISEKSEIFDDQFSVERPDGSNFTLKIRSTKLEDSAMYFCASSEQGWPQHFGDGTRLSIL.